Listed below are T cell receptor beta chains from one sample, sequenced in a study of shared clonotypes between healthy human individuals. This table comes from immunoSEQ multiplex PCR, and its TCRdb copy is limited to in-frame clones, with some not included. The data show 2.3 million or so clones, 85% to 95% seen once. The sequenced material came from naive CD4+ T cells from PBMCs. These TCRs come from a man aged 18 to 30 in good health. Some clones in this sample may be carry-over from other donors' samples. Both conserved end residues are part of each CDR3. Fields, in order: clone size, V gene, CDR3 protein. Not all rows give a size; the values are once, few, many and, for expanded clones, a class.

>.|TRBV18
CASSPPGLAGEQYF
>.|TRBV14
CASSLRRTGAAQETQYF
>.|TRBV4-2
CASSRGAGQGFPYEQYF
>.|TRBV5-1
CASSLAGETLYGYTF
>once|TRBV19
CATGTRSYEQYF
>.|TRBV28
CASIDPNTEAFF
>.|TRBV6-5
CASSLDRGTPQHF
>.|TRBV5-5
CASSLAPSGSYEQYF
>.|TRBV5-1
CASSLVGTGKIYNEQFF
>once|TRBV19
CASSIGSGRVDEQYF
>.|TRBV19
CAITTTYNEQFF
>.|TRBV7-2
CASSRRREGEQYF
>.|TRBV4-1
CASSPQGAARNQPQHF
>.|TRBV9
CASSVSPYDIQYF
>.|TRBV2
CAIRRDYFPYEQYF
>.|TRBV7-2
CASSLQSSIPVYGYTF
>.|TRBV29-1
CSVVVIGGEAFF
>.|TRBV7-2
CASSLASGNQETQYF
>.|TRBV29-1
CSVEDGTGPTDTQYF
>.|TRBV7-2
CASSSDRGEYYEQYF
>.|TRBV5-5
CASSLLANNEQFF
>.|TRBV4-1
CASSQERLAREQYF
>.|TRBV29-1
CSVSVSQETQYF
>.|TRBV19
CASKTLAGGKPGELFF
>.|TRBV6-4
CASSDSSRGVDNEQFF
>.|TRBV4-1
CASSRDRRDYGYTF
>.|TRBV18
CASSPDLERRGGNEQFF
>.|TRBV25-1
CASSDPDRGNEKLFF
>.|TRBV6-6
CASSLAGRNTGELFF
>once|TRBV7-3
CASSLEGLVGELFF
>few|TRBV28
CASSSTGTGGSYTF
>.|TRBV19
CASSIPTRARHTEAFF
>once|TRBV6-6
CASALPGIVSYEQYF
>.|TRBV21-1
CASSPAAVPTGEGTYEQYF
>.|TRBV6-1
CASSDTGMDTEAFF
>.|TRBV10-3
CAISGNNEQFF
>.|TRBV29-1
CSVGKDSNQPQHF
>.|TRBV6-5
CASRDSPSGIEQYF
>.|TRBV19
CASRTVVRGYTF
>.|TRBV27
CASSFAGGVGGQYF
>.|TRBV9
CASSVSFTGEQYF
>.|TRBV4-1
CASSQRANTEAFF
>.|TRBV19
CASSSEGTQHF
>.|TRBV6-5
CASSYLAREGEQYF
>.|TRBV5-1
CASSPRGGDNYGYTF